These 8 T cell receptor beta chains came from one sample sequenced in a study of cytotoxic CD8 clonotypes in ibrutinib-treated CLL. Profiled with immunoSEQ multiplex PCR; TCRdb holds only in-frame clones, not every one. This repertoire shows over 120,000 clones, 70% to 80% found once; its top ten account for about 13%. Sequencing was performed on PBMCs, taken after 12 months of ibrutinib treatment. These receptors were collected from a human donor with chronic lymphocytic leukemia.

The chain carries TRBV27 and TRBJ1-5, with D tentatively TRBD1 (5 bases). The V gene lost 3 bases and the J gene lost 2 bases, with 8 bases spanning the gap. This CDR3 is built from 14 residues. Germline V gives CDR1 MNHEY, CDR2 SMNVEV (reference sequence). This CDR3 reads CASSLDKGNQPQHF. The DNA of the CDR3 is TGTGCCAGCAGTTTGGACAAGGGCAATCAGCCCCAGCATTTT.

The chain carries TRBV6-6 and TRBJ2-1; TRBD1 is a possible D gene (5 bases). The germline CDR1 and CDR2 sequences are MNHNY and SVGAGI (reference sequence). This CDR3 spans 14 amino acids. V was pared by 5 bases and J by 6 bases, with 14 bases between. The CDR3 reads CASSNQDRLNEQFF. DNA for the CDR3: TGTGCCAGCAGTAACCAAGACAGACTCAATGAGCAGTTCTTC.

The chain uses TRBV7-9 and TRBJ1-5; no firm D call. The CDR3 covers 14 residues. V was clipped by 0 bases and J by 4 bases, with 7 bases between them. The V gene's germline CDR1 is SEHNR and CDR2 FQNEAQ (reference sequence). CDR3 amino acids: CASSLAYPNQPQHF. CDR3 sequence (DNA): TGTGCCAGCAGCTTAGCCTACCCTAATCAGCCCCAGCATTTT.

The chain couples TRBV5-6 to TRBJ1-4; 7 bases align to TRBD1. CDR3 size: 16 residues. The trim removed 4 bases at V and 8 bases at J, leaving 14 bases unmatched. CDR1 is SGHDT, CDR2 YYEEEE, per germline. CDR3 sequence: CASSIDRDWGKEKLFF. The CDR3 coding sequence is TGTGCCAGCAGCATCGACAGGGACTGGGGTAAAGAAAAACTGTTTTTT.

The CDR3, as DNA: TGTGCCAGCAGCTTGCTGGACCGTCCCACTGAAGCTTTCTTT. This translates into CASSLLDRPTEAFF. The chain uses TRBV5-8 and TRBJ1-1; D unclear. This CDR3 region has 14 residues. V lost 1 base to trimming and J lost 4 bases, with 11 bases between them. Germline loops: CDR1 SGHTS, CDR2 YDEGEE.

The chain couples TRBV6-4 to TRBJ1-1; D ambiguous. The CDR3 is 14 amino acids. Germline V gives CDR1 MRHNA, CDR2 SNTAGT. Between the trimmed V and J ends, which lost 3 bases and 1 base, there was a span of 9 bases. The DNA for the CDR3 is TGTGCCAGCAGTGATCCCGACGAGAACACTGAAGCTTTCTTT. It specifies CASSDPDENTEAFF.

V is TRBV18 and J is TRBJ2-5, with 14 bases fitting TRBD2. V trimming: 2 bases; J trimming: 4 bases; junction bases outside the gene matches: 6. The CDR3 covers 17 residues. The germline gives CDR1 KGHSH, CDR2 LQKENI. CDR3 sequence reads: CASSPDPTSGRAETQYF. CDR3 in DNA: TGTGCCAGCTCACCAGACCCGACTAGCGGGAGGGCAGAGACCCAGTACTTC.

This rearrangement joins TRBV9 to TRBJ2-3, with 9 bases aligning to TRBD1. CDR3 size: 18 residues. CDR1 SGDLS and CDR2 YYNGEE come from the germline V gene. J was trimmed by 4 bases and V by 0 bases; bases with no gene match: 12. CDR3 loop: CASSVVGRQGGSADTQYF. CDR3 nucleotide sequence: TGTGCCAGCAGCGTAGTAGGCCGACAGGGGGGGAGCGCAGATACGCAGTATTTT.